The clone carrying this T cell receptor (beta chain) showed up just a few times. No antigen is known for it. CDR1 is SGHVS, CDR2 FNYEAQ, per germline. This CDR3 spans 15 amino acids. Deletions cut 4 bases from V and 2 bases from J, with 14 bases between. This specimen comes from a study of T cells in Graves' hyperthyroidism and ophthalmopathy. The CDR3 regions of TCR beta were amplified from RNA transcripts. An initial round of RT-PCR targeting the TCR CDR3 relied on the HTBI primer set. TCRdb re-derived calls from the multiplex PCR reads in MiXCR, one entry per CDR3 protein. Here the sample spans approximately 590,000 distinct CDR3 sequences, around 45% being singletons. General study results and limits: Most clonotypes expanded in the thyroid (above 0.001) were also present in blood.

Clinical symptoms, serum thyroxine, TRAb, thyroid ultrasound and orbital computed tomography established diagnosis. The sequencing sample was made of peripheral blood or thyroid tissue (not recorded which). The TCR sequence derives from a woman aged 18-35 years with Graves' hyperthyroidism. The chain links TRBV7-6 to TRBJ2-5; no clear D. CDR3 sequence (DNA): TGTGCCAGCAGCTCCTCTTACGGGCTGCAAGAGACCCAGTACTTC. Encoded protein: CASSSSYGLQETQYF. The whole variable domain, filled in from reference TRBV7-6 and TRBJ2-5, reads GAGVSQSPRYKVTKRGQDVALRCDPISGHVSLYWYRQALGQGPEFLTYFNYEAQQDKSGLPNDRFSAERPEGSISTLTIQRTEQRDSAMYRCASSSSYGLQETQYFGPGTRLLVL.